These T cell receptor beta chains were read from a single sample in a study of blood T cells in healthy people across ages. In TCRdb, the 5' RACE reads were re-called with MiXCR into one record per CDR3 protein. This table has some 1.4 million distinct CDR3 sequences, roughly 45% appearing once. The sample taken for sequencing was blood. These receptor sequences come from a woman aged 18-29 years in good health. Both conserved end residues are trimmed from each CDR3. The size of a clone is reported for some rows only, either as once, few or many, or as a class for expanded clones.

clone_size	v_call	j_call	cdr3_aa
-	TRBV25-1	-	ASSEWRTGTHEQY
-	TRBV7-2	TRBJ2-1	ASSPEGGVPRGNEQF
few	TRBV5-1	TRBJ1-2	ASRQTDRGGYT
-	TRBV7-2	TRBJ2-4	ASSFPRGASGRNIQY
few	TRBV2	TRBJ2-5	ASASAPQETQY
once	TRBV28	TRBJ2-5	ASRETGRLTQY
-	TRBV5-1	TRBJ2-7	ASSPLAGGASEQY
-	TRBV20-1	TRBJ2-3	SARETYLAGYSTDTQY
once	TRBV20-1	TRBJ2-5	SVQSGTLSYNEQY
-	TRBV29-1	TRBJ2-3	SVGLILTDTQY
-	TRBV11-2	TRBJ2-7	ASSVSDGGNEQY
few	TRBV2	TRBJ2-3	ASILANTDTQY
-	TRBV27	TRBJ2-7	ASSLPRFALRPTYEQY
-	TRBV2	TRBJ2-3	ASSEDSLADRTDTQY
-	TRBV6-6	TRBJ2-1	VSSYGVGGNEQF
-	TRBV7-9	TRBJ2-7	VSSPSGTVSSYEQY
few	TRBV7-8	TRBJ1-1	ASSRTAEAF
few	TRBV6-5	TRBJ2-3	ASRSGTDTQY
-	TRBV20-1	TRBJ2-7	SAARDISYEQY
once	TRBV28	-	DSSFAQTQY
-	TRBV27	TRBJ2-1	ASSLSTSGDNEQF
few	TRBV6-1	TRBJ1-1	VGGPAGVAGENTEAF
few	TRBV11-3	TRBJ2-3	ASSAQGTADTQY
-	TRBV6-5	TRBJ1-1	ASTPGGVQAEAF
many	TRBV7-2	TRBJ2-3	ASSLAAGGPDTQY
-	TRBV9	TRBJ1-3	ASSVGGVGNTIY
few	TRBV28	TRBJ2-3	ASGQGSTDTQY
few	TRBV3-1	TRBJ2-1	ASSPTSSEQF
few	TRBV20-1	TRBJ1-2	SARELGTSIRGNGYT
-	TRBV28	TRBJ1-1	ASSYRLRVTEAF
once	TRBV20-1	TRBJ2-7	SARRTSGAGEQY
-	TRBV27	TRBJ2-7	ASSWRDRVTYEQY
-	TRBV9	TRBJ1-4	ASSVESGGREKLF
-	TRBV2	TRBJ2-3	ASSGGVSTDTQY
-	TRBV4-1	TRBJ2-1	ASSKLGISYNEQF